Below, one T cell receptor (beta chain) is given with its context. Its antigen remains unidentified. The data were produced by immunoSEQ multiplex PCR, yet TCRdb's version contains in-frame clones alone and is incomplete. Here the sample spans 100,000 to 150,000 clones, around 86% being singletons. This entry comes from a study of PD-1 blockade in mismatch repair-deficient tumors. Study background: Enrolled about 2012-2016, patients had progressing, pretreated mismatch repair-deficient cancers of around 12 types. Study-wide points: Tumor-resident clones, often absent from pretreatment blood, expanded after pembrolizumab and then contracted.

Trimming took 5 bases from V and 1 from J, leaving 11 bases between them. From germline, CDR1 is SGHNT and CDR2 YENEEA. The CDR3 runs to 15 residues. The material was peripheral blood, obtained 44 weeks after starting pembrolizumab. The sequence derives from an adult with mismatch repair-deficient cancer. V usage is TRBV11-3 and J usage is TRBJ2-2; D may be TRBD2 (5 bases). CDR3 loop: CASSPVRGNTGELFF. Here the CDR3 DNA reads TGTGCCAGCAGCCCGGTCCGGGGGAACACCGGGGAGCTGTTTTTT. The full variable domain, in which reference TRBV11-3 and TRBJ2-2 provide the parts outside the CDR3, is EAGVVQSPRYKIIEKKQPVAFWCNPISGHNTLYWYLQNLGQGPELLIRYENEEAVDDSQLPKDRFSAERLKGVDSTLKIQPAELGDSAVYLCASSPVRGNTGELFFGEGSRLTVL.